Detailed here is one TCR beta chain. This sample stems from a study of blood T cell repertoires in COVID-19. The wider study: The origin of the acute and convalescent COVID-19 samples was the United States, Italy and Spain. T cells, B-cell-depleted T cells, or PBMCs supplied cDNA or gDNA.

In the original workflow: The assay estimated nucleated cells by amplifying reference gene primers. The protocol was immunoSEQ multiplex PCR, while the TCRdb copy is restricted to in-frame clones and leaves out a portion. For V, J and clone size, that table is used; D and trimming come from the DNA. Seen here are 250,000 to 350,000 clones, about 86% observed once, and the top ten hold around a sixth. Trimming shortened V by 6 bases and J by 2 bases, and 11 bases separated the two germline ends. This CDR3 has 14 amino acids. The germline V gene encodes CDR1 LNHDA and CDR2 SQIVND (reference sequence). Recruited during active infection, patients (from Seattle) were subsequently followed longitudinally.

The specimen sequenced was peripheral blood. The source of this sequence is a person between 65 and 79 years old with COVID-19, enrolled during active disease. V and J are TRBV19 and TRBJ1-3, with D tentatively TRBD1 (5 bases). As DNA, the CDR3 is TGTGCCAGTAGGATAAGGGGTCCTGGAAACACCATATATTTT. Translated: CASRIRGPGNTIYF.